The 23 T cell receptor beta chains below all came from one sample that was sequenced in a study of CD8+CD57+ T cells in acquired aplastic anemia. Genomic DNA templated the TCR beta VDJ and CDR3 profiling. TCRdb passed the reads through MiXCR, listing each CDR3 protein once. Of a few hundred thousand distinct CDR3 sequences listed, roughly 35% are singletons. What was sequenced was sorted CD4+, CD8+, or CD8+CD57+ T cells (not recorded which) from PBMCs. The receptors were gathered from a human donor in good health, serving as a control.

In regard to this clonotype: This could be a read error, since a much larger clone is one nucleotide away. This chain uses TRBV10-3 with TRBJ1-2; tentatively, D is TRBD1 (6 bases). CDR1 and CDR2 from the germline V gene are ENHRY and SYGVKD. The CDR3 sequence is 13 residues long. V was pared by 3 bases and J by 6 bases, with 11 bases between. The CDR3 loop reads CAISDSGVDGYTF. CDR3 sequence (DNA): TGTGCCATCAGTGACTCAGGGGTCGATGGCTACACCTTC.

In its sample, this clonotype was seen many times. The rearrangement joins TRBV3-1 to TRBJ1-6, with D possibly TRBD1 on 5 matching bases. From germline, CDR1 is LGHDT and CDR2 YNNKEL (reference sequence). The CDR3 runs to 17 residues. The ends were cut back, 0 bases at V and 8 bases at J, with 17 bases in the middle. CDR3 DNA: TGTGCCAGCAGCCAAGATAGTCTGGGACCCAACTATTCACCCCTCCACTTT. It encodes CASSQDSLGPNYSPLHF.

V gene TRBV7-3 combines with J gene TRBJ2-5, with 7 bases matching TRBD2. Germline V gene sequence: CDR1 SGHTA, CDR2 FQGTGA. The CDR3 contains 16 residues. Trimming cost V 4 bases and J 1 base; bases outside gene matches: 9. CDR3 region: CASSCTWGGVQETQYF. In nucleotides, the CDR3 is TGTGCCAGCAGCTGTACGTGGGGGGGGGTCCAAGAGACCCAGTACTTC.

The chain joins TRBV2 to TRBJ2-1; D may correspond to TRBD1 or TRBD2 (7 bases each). V gave up 6 bases and J gave up 4 bases, with 13 bases separating them. The CDR3 consists of 14 residues. CDR1 is SNHLY and CDR2 is FYNNEI in the germline V gene. The CDR3 sequence is CASRQGGAYNEQFF. The CDR3 nucleotides are TGTGCCAGCAGGCAGGGGGGGGCGTACAATGAGCAGTTCTTC.

This chain joins TRBV25-1 and TRBJ1-2, with D possibly matching TRBD1 (6 bases). The CDR3 totals 14 residues. The V gene lost 2 bases and the J gene lost 6 bases, with 13 bases spanning the gap. The V gene's germline CDR1 is MGHDK and CDR2 SYGVNS. The CDR3, as DNA: TGTGCCAGCAGTGAAACTACAGGGTCCCATGGCTACACCTTC. Translating it yields CASSETTGSHGYTF.

The chain joins TRBV25-1 to TRBJ1-2; a possible D gene is TRBD1 (6 bases). In germline, CDR1 is MGHDK, CDR2 SYGVNS. V was cut by 8 bases and J by 8 bases, with 18 bases left in between. The CDR3 covers 13 residues. CDR3 in amino acids: CASPTPRGKGYTF. Written as DNA, the CDR3 is TGTGCCAGCCCAACTCCCAGGGGCAAGGGCTACACCTTC.

This clonotype was recorded at least ten times. The rearrangement links TRBV7-3 to TRBJ2-3, with D unresolved. The CDR3 covers 13 residues. V was trimmed by 5 bases and J by 1 base, leaving 7 bases between them. Germline assignment: CDR1 SGHTA and CDR2 FQGTGA. The CDR3 spells CASSPPGTDTQYF. The CDR3 DNA is TGTGCCAGCAGCCCCCCAGGCACAGATACGCAGTATTTT.

The chain combines TRBV5-4 with TRBJ1-4; D call uncertain. Germline CDR1 SGHNT, CDR2 YYREEE (reference sequence). V shed 1 base and J shed 0 bases, with 13 bases lying between them. The CDR3 covers 17 residues. CDR3 in amino acids: CASSLSVPWATNEKLFF. CDR3 nucleotide sequence: TGTGCCAGCAGCTTGTCAGTGCCTTGGGCAACTAATGAAAAACTGTTTTTT.

This clonotype was counted a few times. J is TRBJ1-1 and V is TRBV19, with 8 bases that match TRBD1. The CDR3 runs to 15 residues. Germline V gene lookup returns CDR1 LNHDA and CDR2 SQIVND (reference sequence). V lost 3 bases, J lost 4 bases, and 7 bases stayed unmatched. The CDR3 reads CASSIAGGAITEAFF. For the CDR3, the DNA is TGTGCCAGTAGTATCGCAGGGGGCGCGATCACTGAAGCTTTCTTT.

V usage is TRBV6-1 and J usage is TRBJ2-3, with 7 nucleotides matching TRBD1. V shed 3 bases and J 0 bases; nucleotides not matched to a gene: 3. From germline, CDR1 is MNHNS and CDR2 SASEGT. This CDR3 has 15 amino acids. The CDR3 is CASSDPGGSTDTQYF. The CDR3 DNA reads TGTGCCAGCAGTGACCCAGGGGGTAGCACAGATACGCAGTATTTT.

This clonotype was recorded at least ten times. V gene TRBV7-3 combines with J gene TRBJ1-6; no firm D call. CDR1 and CDR2 (germline): SGHTA, FQGTGA. V lost 0 bases, J lost 7 bases, and 7 bases lay in between. This CDR3 has 14 amino acids. The CDR3 DNA is TGTGCCAGCAGCTTAACCGCAGAAAATTCACCCCTCCACTTT. Translated: CASSLTAENSPLHF.

Ten or more counts support this clonotype. The genes are TRBV9 and TRBJ2-7; 8 nucleotides line up with TRBD1. The germline CDR1 and CDR2 sequences are SGDLS and YYNGEE. V dropped 3 bases and J dropped 0; count of bases not matched to a gene: 8. CDR3 length: 16 residues. DNA for the CDR3: TGTGCCAGCAGCGGTAGACCGGGACAGGACTCCTACGAGCAGTACTTC. Protein product: CASSGRPGQDSYEQYF.

This chain links TRBV25-1 with TRBJ1-1; the match to TRBD1 covers 7 bases. Germline V gene lookup returns CDR1 MGHDK and CDR2 SYGVNS. There are 15 residues in the CDR3. With V trimmed by 3 bases and J by 4 bases, 8 bases remained unmatched. This CDR3 reads CASSDSRGEATEAFF. The CDR3 DNA sequence: TGTGCCAGCAGTGATTCCAGGGGGGAAGCCACTGAAGCTTTCTTT. Full variable domain (rest looked up from reference TRBV25-1 and TRBJ1-1): EADIYQTPRYLVIGTGKKITLECSQTMGHDKMYWYQQDPGMELHLIHYSYGVNSTEKGDLSSESTVSRIRTEHFPLTLESARPSHTSQYLCASSDSRGEATEAFFGQGTRLTVV.

The chain employs TRBV11-2 and TRBJ2-2; D ambiguous. The V end was cut by 6 bases, the J end by 2 bases, with 13 bases between. This CDR3 is built from 15 residues. The germline V gene encodes CDR1 SGHAT and CDR2 FQNNGV. As DNA, the CDR3 is TGTGCCAGCAGGGACCCGAAGGGAAACACCGGGGAGCTGTTTTTT. Residues: CASRDPKGNTGELFF.

This clonotype showed up many times. V usage is TRBV20-1 and J usage is TRBJ1-2, with D unclear. This CDR3 is 10 amino acids long. In germline, CDR1 is DFQATT, CDR2 SNEGSKA (reference sequence). V was cut by 3 bases and J by 8 bases, with 7 bases left in between. This CDR3 reads CSASARGYTF. The CDR3 region has the DNA TGCAGTGCTAGTGCCAGGGGCTACACCTTC.

The chain has TRBV10-3 and TRBJ1-1; unclear D gene. Germline CDR1 reads ENHRY; CDR2 reads SYGVKD. This CDR3 has 13 residues. Deletions cut 10 bases from V and 4 bases from J, with 16 bases between. CDR3 sequence (DNA): TGTGCCAGCCAAAAGGAGGGCGGCACTGAAGCTTTCTTT. It codes for CASQKEGGTEAFF.

Turning to this clonotype: This could be a read error, since a much larger clone is one nucleotide away. This sequence joins TRBV5-1 and TRBJ1-6; 7 nucleotides match TRBD1. The CDR3 length is 14 residues. Looked up from germline, CDR1 is SGHRS and CDR2 is YFSETQ. CDR3 sequence (DNA): TGCGCCAGCGGCTTCCAGGGGGTGGATTCACCCCTCCACTTT. This codes for CASGFQGVDSPLHF.

J is TRBJ2-4 and V is TRBV20-1; D is perhaps TRBD1 (6 bases). There are 15 residues in the CDR3. Germline V gene lookup returns CDR1 DFQATT and CDR2 SNEGSKA (reference sequence). V was clipped by 6 bases and J by 12 bases, with 27 bases between them. The CDR3 DNA is TGCAGTGCCCAAACAGGGTTACCCCTCTGGGACACTCAGTACTTC. It yields the protein CSAQTGLPLWDTQYF.

This clonotype was counted many times. This chain uses TRBV12-3 or TRBV12-4 with TRBJ2-7; no clear D gene. Deletions cut 5 bases from V and 2 bases from J, with 7 bases between. The CDR3 loop spans 12 amino acids. DNA of the CDR3: TGTGCCAGCAGTAGGAAAGCCTACGAGCAGTACTTC. Translated: CASSRKAYEQYF.

This clonotype appeared many times. The chain joins TRBV2 to TRBJ1-6, with a possible D match to TRBD1 (5 bases). The CDR3 covers 14 residues. V was trimmed by 7 bases and J by 3 bases, leaving 10 bases between them. The germline V gene has CDR1 SNHLY and CDR2 FYNNEI. CDR3: CASNPDSYNSPLHF. Here the CDR3 DNA reads TGTGCCAGCAACCCCGACAGCTATAATTCACCCCTCCACTTT.

This clonotype was counted at least ten times. V gene TRBV12-3 or TRBV12-4 combines with J gene TRBJ2-3, with a tentative D call TRBD2 (5 bases). This CDR3 has 13 amino acids. V was trimmed by 10 bases and J by 1 base, leaving 12 bases between them. The CDR3 sequence: CATGNGGTDTQYF. The CDR3 DNA reads TGTGCCACGGGGAACGGAGGCACAGATACGCAGTATTTT.

This clonotype was seen only a few times. A much larger clone lies one base from this, so it may be a read error. The chain has TRBV19 and TRBJ1-2; tentative D call: TRBD1 (5 bases). This CDR3 is built from 14 residues. V was shortened by 7 bases and J by 4 bases, with 16 bases between the two germline ends. Germline V CDR1 and CDR2: LNHDA, SQIVND (reference sequence). This CDR3 is CASTKRDVAYGYTF. CDR3 in DNA: TGTGCCAGTACTAAACGGGACGTGGCCTATGGCTACACCTTC.

The rearrangement uses TRBV29-1 and TRBJ2-3; no definite D call. The CDR3 runs 13 residues. V was trimmed by 6 bases and J by 2 bases, leaving 12 bases between them. The germline CDR1 and CDR2 sequences are SQVTM and ANQGSEA. The CDR3 region is CSVSPRLTDTQYF. CDR3 nucleotide sequence: TGCAGCGTAAGTCCCCGTCTCACAGATACGCAGTATTTT.